The entry below describes one T cell receptor beta chain. Antigen: not known. This sample stems from a study of shared clonotypes between healthy human individuals. Study-wide results and caveats: Naive subsets tended to show greater estimated richness than memory subsets.

Only CD45RO-negative cells positively selected for CCR7 counted as naive CD8 cells, so terminally differentiated effector memory CD45RA+ cells were excluded. Donation came from healthy HIV-negative adults that had no recent acute infections or vaccinations. Germline V gives CDR1 LGHNA, CDR2 YSLEER. The CDR3 is 13 amino acids. V was shortened by 3 bases and J by 6 bases, with 11 bases between the two germline ends. In replicate PCRs of sorted subsets, approximately 210 ng DNA, 29,000 or so T cell genomes, was used. The authors' processing: Filtering was not the same, since immunoSEQ gave junction-only sequences without quality scores. Method: immunoSEQ multiplex PCR; TCRdb's copy keeps in-frame clones and lacks some. That table furnishes V, J and clone size, whereas the DNA furnished D and trimming. This sample carries more than 2 million clones, approximately 92% of them seen once, and the ten largest clones take around 1.8%.

The receptor comes from a man aged 18 to 30 in good health. Some clones in this sample may be carry-over from other donors' samples. The rearrangement uses TRBV4-3 and TRBJ1-1; D call uncertain. Sequenced: naive CD8+ T cells from PBMCs. The CDR3 spells CASSHENGPEAFF. In DNA form, the CDR3 reads TGCGCCAGCAGCCATGAAAACGGACCTGAAGCTTTCTTT.